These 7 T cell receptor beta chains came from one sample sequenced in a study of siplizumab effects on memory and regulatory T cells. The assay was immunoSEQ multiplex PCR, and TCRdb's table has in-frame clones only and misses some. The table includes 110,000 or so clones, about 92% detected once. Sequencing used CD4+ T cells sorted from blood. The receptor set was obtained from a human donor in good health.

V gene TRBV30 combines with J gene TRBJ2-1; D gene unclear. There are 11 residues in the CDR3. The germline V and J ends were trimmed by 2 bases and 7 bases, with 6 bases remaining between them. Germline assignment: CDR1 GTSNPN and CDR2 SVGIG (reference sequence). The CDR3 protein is CAWSRLNEQFF. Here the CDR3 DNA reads TGTGCCTGGAGTCGTTTGAATGAGCAGTTCTTC.

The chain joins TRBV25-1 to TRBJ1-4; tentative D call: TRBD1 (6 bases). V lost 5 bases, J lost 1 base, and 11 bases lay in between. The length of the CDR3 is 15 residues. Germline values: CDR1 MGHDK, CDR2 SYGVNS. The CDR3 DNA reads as TGTGCCAGCAGTCCACAGACAGGAACTAATGAAAAACTGTTTTTT. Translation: CASSPQTGTNEKLFF.

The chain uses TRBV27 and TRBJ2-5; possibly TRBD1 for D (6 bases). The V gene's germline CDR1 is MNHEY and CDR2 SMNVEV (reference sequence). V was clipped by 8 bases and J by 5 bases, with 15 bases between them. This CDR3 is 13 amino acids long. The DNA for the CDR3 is TGTGCCAGCGGGCCTGGGCAGGGGGAGACCCAGTACTTC. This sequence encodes CASGPGQGETQYF.

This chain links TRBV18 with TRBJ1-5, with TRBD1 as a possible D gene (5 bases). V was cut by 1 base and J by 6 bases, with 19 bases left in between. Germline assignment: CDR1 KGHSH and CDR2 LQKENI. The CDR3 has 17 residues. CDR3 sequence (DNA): TGTGCCAGCTCACCACTGGGGCGAGAGGGGTTTCGTCAGCCCCAGCATTTT. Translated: CASSPLGREGFRQPQHF.

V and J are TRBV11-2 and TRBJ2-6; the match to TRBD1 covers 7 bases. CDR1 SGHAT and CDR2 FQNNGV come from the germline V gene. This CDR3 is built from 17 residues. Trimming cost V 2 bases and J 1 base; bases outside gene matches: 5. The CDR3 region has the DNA TGTGCCAGCAGCTTATCCATACAGGGGTCTGGGGCCAACGTCCTGACTTTC. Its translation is CASSLSIQGSGANVLTF.

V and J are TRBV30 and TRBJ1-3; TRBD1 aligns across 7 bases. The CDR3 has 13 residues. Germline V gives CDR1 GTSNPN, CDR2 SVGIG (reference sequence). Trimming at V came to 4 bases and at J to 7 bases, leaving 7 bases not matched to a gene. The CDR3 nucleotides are TGTGCCTGGAATCCAGGGGGTACGAACACCATATATTTT. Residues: CAWNPGGTNTIYF.

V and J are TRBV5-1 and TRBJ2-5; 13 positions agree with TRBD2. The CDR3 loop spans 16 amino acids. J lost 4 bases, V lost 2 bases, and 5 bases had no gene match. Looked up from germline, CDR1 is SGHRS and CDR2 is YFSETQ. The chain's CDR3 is CASSFTSGGAGETQYF. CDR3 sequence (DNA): TGCGCCAGCAGCTTCACTAGCGGGGGGGCTGGAGAGACCCAGTACTTC.